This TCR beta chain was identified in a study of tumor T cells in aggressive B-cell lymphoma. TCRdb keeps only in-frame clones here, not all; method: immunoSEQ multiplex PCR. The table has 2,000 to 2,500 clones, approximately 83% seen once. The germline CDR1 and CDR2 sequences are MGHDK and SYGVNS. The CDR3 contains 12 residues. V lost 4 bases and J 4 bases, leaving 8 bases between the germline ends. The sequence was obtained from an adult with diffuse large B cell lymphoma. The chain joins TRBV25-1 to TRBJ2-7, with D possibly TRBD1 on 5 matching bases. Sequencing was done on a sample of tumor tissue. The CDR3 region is CASSAQGYEQYF. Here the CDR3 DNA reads TGTGCCAGCAGTGCCCAGGGATACGAGCAGTACTTC.